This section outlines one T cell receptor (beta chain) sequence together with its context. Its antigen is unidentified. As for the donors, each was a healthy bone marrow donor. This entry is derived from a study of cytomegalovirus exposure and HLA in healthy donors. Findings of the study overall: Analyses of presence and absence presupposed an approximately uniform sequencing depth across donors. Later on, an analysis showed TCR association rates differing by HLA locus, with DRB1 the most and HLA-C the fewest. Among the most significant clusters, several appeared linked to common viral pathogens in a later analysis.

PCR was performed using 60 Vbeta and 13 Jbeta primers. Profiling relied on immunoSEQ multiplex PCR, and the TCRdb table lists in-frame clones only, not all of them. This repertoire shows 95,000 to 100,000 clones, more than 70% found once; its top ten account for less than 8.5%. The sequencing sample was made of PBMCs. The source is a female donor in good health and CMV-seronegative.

The CDR3 sequence is CSVEGQGLPGANVLTF. CDR3 coding DNA: TGCAGCGTCGAGGGGCAGGGGCTCCCTGGGGCCAACGTCCTGACTTTC. V is TRBV29-1 and J is TRBJ2-6; D possibly corresponds to TRBD1 (6 bases). The V and J ends lost 6 bases and 2 bases respectively, with 17 bases between them. Germline CDR1 and CDR2: SQVTM and ANQGSEA. The CDR3 totals 16 residues.